Listed here are 32 T cell receptor beta chains from one sample, sequenced in a study of blood T cell repertoires in COVID-19. Libraries were prepared by immunoSEQ multiplex PCR; TCRdb keeps only in-frame clonotypes and omits some of them. The sample yields fewer than 200,000 clones, approximately 85% seen once. Specimen: peripheral blood. These receptors all come from a woman in her fifties or sixties with acute or convalescent COVID-19.

The chain recombines TRBV3-1 (or the pseudogene TRBV3-2) with TRBJ2-6, with 8 bases fitting TRBD1. The CDR3 totals 19 residues. Germline CDR1 LGHDT, CDR2 YNNKEL (reference sequence). V lost 2 bases, J lost 0 bases, and 9 bases stayed unmatched. The CDR3 protein is CASSQRGDRYLSGANVLTF. CDR3 coding DNA: TGTGCCAGCAGCCAAAGGGGGGACAGGTACCTCTCTGGGGCCAACGTCCTGACTTTC.

The chain is built from TRBV3-1 (or the pseudogene TRBV3-2) and TRBJ1-5; D unresolved. V shed 2 bases and J shed 3 bases, with 5 bases lying between them. The length of the CDR3 is 13 residues. The germline CDR1 and CDR2 sequences are LGHDT and YNNKEL (reference sequence). CDR3 in amino acids: CASSQSPNQPQHF. The CDR3 DNA reads TGTGCCAGCAGCCAATCTCCCAATCAGCCCCAGCATTTT.

V usage is TRBV30 and J usage is TRBJ2-3, with D perhaps matching TRBD2 (6 bases). The V and J ends lost 4 bases and 0 bases respectively, with 8 bases between them. CDR1 and CDR2 from the germline V gene are GTSNPN and SVGIG (reference sequence). CDR3 length equals 13 residues. CDR3 nucleotide sequence: TGTGCCTGGATGAGCGGGAGCACAGATACGCAGTATTTT. It translates to CAWMSGSTDTQYF. The full variable domain, its missing parts supplied by reference TRBV30 and TRBJ2-3, is SQTIHQWPATLVQPVGSPLSLECTVEGTSNPNLYWYRQAAGRGLQLLFYSVGIGQISSEVPQNLSASRPQDRQFILSSKKLLLSDSGFYLCAWMSGSTDTQYFGPGTRLTVL.

The J gene is TRBJ2-2, the V gene TRBV2; the D is unclear. In germline, CDR1 is SNHLY, CDR2 FYNNEI. The ends were cut back, 7 bases at V and 0 bases at J, with 9 bases in the middle. This CDR3 has 14 residues. DNA of the CDR3: TGTGCCAGCACTTCGACACCGAACACCGGGGAGCTGTTTTTT. This gives the protein CASTSTPNTGELFF. Looking up the rest from reference TRBV2 and TRBJ2-2 gives the full variable domain: EPEVTQTPSHQVTQMGQEVILRCVPISNHLYFYWYRQILGQKVEFLVSFYNNEISEKSEIFDDQFSVERPDGSNFTLKIRSTKLEDSAMYFCASTSTPNTGELFFGEGSRLTVL.

The chain recombines TRBV11-1 with TRBJ2-1, with D uncertain. V was shortened by 1 base and J by 5 bases, with 3 bases between the two germline ends. In germline, CDR1 is SGHAT, CDR2 FQDESV (reference sequence). The length of the CDR3 is 12 residues. CDR3 DNA sequence: TGTGCCAGCAGCTTAGGGCACAATGAGCAGTTCTTC. Its translation: CASSLGHNEQFF.

The V and J genes are TRBV6-5 and TRBJ1-5, with TRBD1 as a possible D gene (5 bases). CDR1 and CDR2 (germline): MNHEY, SVGAGI. CDR3 length equals 13 residues. V shed 8 bases and J shed 4 bases, with 12 bases lying between them. Here the CDR3 DNA reads TGTGCCAGCGATGACAGCTTTAATCAGCCCCAGCATTTT. Its protein is CASDDSFNQPQHF.

The gene calls are TRBV2 and TRBJ1-6, with D perhaps matching TRBD1 (5 bases). Germline CDR1 SNHLY, CDR2 FYNNEI. Between the trimmed V and J ends, which lost 3 bases and 5 bases, there was a span of 14 bases. The CDR3 runs to 16 residues. The CDR3 spells CASSEGGTGNNSPLHF. The CDR3 DNA follows: TGTGCCAGCAGTGAGGGGGGTACAGGCAATAATTCACCCCTCCACTTT. Filled out from reference TRBV2 and TRBJ1-6, the complete variable domain reads EPEVTQTPSHQVTQMGQEVILRCVPISNHLYFYWYRQILGQKVEFLVSFYNNEISEKSEIFDDQFSVERPDGSNFTLKIRSTKLEDSAMYFCASSEGGTGNNSPLHFGNGTRLTVT.

The rearrangement uses TRBV6-5 and TRBJ1-2; tentative D call: TRBD1 (6 bases). The V and J ends lost 5 bases and 5 bases respectively, with 15 bases between them. Per germline, CDR1 MNHEY and CDR2 SVGAGI. This CDR3 region has 14 residues. The CDR3 sequence: CASSTLDSLYGYTF. The CDR3 nucleotides are TGTGCCAGCAGTACACTGGACAGCCTATATGGCTACACCTTC.

This clone was seen just once. The chain links TRBV5-1 to TRBJ2-3, with TRBD2 matching over 7 bases. The CDR3 has 15 amino acids. Germline assignment: CDR1 SGHRS and CDR2 YFSETQ. The V segment lost 1 base and the J segment 0 bases; nucleotides outside the gene matches: 2. The CDR3 nucleotides are TGCGCCAGCAGCTTGAGCGGGACTAGCACAGATACGCAGTATTTT. This encodes CASSLSGTSTDTQYF. Drawing the rest from reference TRBV5-1 and TRBJ2-3, the complete variable domain is KAGVTQTPRYLIKTRGQQVTLSCSPISGHRSVSWYQQTPGQGLQFLFEYFSETQRNKGNFPGRFSGRQFSNSRSEMNVSTLELGDSALYLCASSLSGTSTDTQYFGPGTRLTVL.

CDR3 sequence: CASSGLAGANEQFF. The CDR3 nucleotides read TGTGCCAGCAGTGGACTAGCGGGAGCCAATGAGCAGTTCTTC. The rearrangement joins TRBV6-4 to TRBJ2-1; 12 bases are a match to TRBD2. This CDR3 has 14 residues. The V gene end was trimmed by 4 bases and the J gene end by 6 bases; junction bases not matched to a gene: 1. Germline CDR1 and CDR2: MRHNA and SNTAGT.

This rearrangement joins TRBV29-1 to TRBJ2-1; the match to TRBD1 covers 7 bases. This CDR3 comprises 14 residues. Germline V gene sequence: CDR1 SQVTM, CDR2 ANQGSEA. V lost 6 bases to trimming and J lost 3 bases; unmatched junction nucleotides: 8. This CDR3 is CSVASGTDYNEQFF. The CDR3, as DNA: TGCAGCGTCGCATCCGGGACAGACTACAATGAGCAGTTCTTC.

The CDR3: CASSPGTGSSGEAFF. The DNA of the CDR3 is TGTGCCAGCAGTCCCGGGACAGGGAGTAGTGGTGAAGCTTTCTTT. The chain has TRBV6-5 and TRBJ1-1; 9 bases align to TRBD1. From germline, CDR1 is MNHEY and CDR2 SVGAGI. CDR3 size: 15 residues. The V gene end was trimmed by 5 bases and the J gene end by 7 bases; junction bases not matched to a gene: 11.

The chain uses TRBV2 and TRBJ1-6, with D perhaps matching TRBD1 (5 bases). Trimming stripped 4 bases from V and 7 bases from J, with 11 bases between. Germline values: CDR1 SNHLY, CDR2 FYNNEI. CDR3 length: 14 residues. The CDR3 nucleotides read TGTGCCAGCAGTGGGGTCGGGGGGAATTCACCCCTCCACTTT. This codes for CASSGVGGNSPLHF.

This chain links TRBV3-1 (or the pseudogene TRBV3-2) with TRBJ2-1; 10 bases fit TRBD2. The germline gives CDR1 LGHDT, CDR2 YNNKEL (reference sequence). This CDR3 has 15 amino acids. V shed 1 base and J 12 bases; nucleotides not matched to a gene: 9. CDR3 DNA: TGTGCCAGCAGCCAAGGGGTAGCGGGAGGCCCAGGGCAGTTCTTC. The encoded protein is CASSQGVAGGPGQFF.

The genes are TRBV5-6 and TRBJ1-2, with 7 bases matching TRBD1. V was pared by 4 bases and J by 2 bases, with 8 bases of the junction left unmatched. The CDR3 covers 15 residues. Germline CDR1 SGHDT, CDR2 YYEEEE. For the CDR3, the DNA is TGTGCCAGCAGCCCTGGTCGCAGGGGGAACTATGGCTACACCTTC. Its protein product is CASSPGRRGNYGYTF.

CDR3 loop: CASRLAGGPGYEQYF. The DNA for the CDR3 is TGTGCCAGCAGACTAGCGGGAGGGCCAGGCTACGAGCAGTACTTC. The rearrangement uses TRBV6-5 and TRBJ2-7, with TRBD2 matching 13 bases. Germline-derived CDR1 and CDR2 are MNHEY and SVGAGI. The CDR3 contains 15 residues. Unmatched junction bases numbered 5, after V lost 6 bases and J lost 3 bases.

The V gene is TRBV19, the J gene TRBJ1-2; 10 bases match TRBD1. The CDR3 spans 15 residues. CDR1 is LNHDA, CDR2 SQIVND, per germline (reference sequence). The ends lost 3 bases at V and 10 bases at J; junction bases unmatched: 11. The CDR3 DNA reads as TGTGCCAGTAGTATGGGACAGGGGATTTGGGTGCTCTACACCTTC. This translates into CASSMGQGIWVLYTF.

The chain couples TRBV19 to TRBJ1-2; D gene uncertain. Germline-derived CDR1 and CDR2 are LNHDA and SQIVND (reference sequence). The ends were cut back, 3 bases at V and 7 bases at J, with 18 bases in the middle. CDR3 length: 15 amino acids. CDR3 bases: TGTGCCAGTAGTATGCGCAAAGGAAGACTGTTTGGCTACACCTTC. As protein: CASSMRKGRLFGYTF.

This sequence joins TRBV7-9 and TRBJ2-5; D gene unclear. The germline V gene encodes CDR1 SEHNR and CDR2 FQNEAQ (reference sequence). V lost 2 bases and J 5 bases, leaving 6 bases between the germline ends. The CDR3 has 12 residues. The CDR3 region is CASSLRSETQYF. The CDR3 DNA reads as TGTGCCAGCAGCTTACGGAGTGAGACCCAGTACTTC.

The CDR3 protein is CASSLQGFYGYTF. CDR3 nucleotides: TGTGCCAGCAGTTTACAGGGGTTTTACGGCTACACCTTC. V is TRBV11-2 and J is TRBJ1-2; 7 bases are shared with TRBD1. Germline loops: CDR1 SGHAT, CDR2 FQNNGV. V lost 6 bases and J lost 8; bases outside the gene matches: 9. The CDR3 has 13 residues.

V gene TRBV7-6 combines with J gene TRBJ1-3, with 7 bases matching TRBD1. Germline CDR1 and CDR2: SGHVS and FNYEAQ. The CDR3 consists of 17 residues. V shed 0 bases and J 4 bases; nucleotides not matched to a gene: 9. The CDR3 DNA sequence: TGTGCCAGCAGCTTAGCGGCGACAGGGTTGTCCGGAAACACCATATATTTT. As protein: CASSLAATGLSGNTIYF.

The chain carries TRBV18 and TRBJ2-1; 8 nucleotides match TRBD2. The V segment lost 4 bases and the J segment 3 bases; nucleotides outside the gene matches: 8. The CDR3 is made up of 16 amino acids. The V gene's germline CDR1 is KGHSH and CDR2 LQKENI. CDR3 DNA: TGTGCCAGCTCACTAGCGGGATCAGTTATCTACAATGAGCAGTTCTTC. Its protein is CASSLAGSVIYNEQFF.

This rearrangement joins TRBV10-3 to TRBJ2-6; D might be TRBD2 (5 bases). V lost 5 bases, J lost 0 bases, and 14 bases lay in between. Germline loops: CDR1 ENHRY, CDR2 SYGVKD. The CDR3 covers 17 residues. CDR3: CAISRGLSGSGANVLTF. For the CDR3, the DNA is TGTGCCATCAGTCGAGGGTTATCAGGCTCTGGGGCCAACGTCCTGACTTTC.

This clone turned up a few times. The rearrangement uses TRBV4-1 and TRBJ2-1, with 9 bases matching TRBD2. CDR3 size: 17 residues. The J segment lost 4 bases and the V segment lost 1 base, leaving 8 bases of the junction unmatched. CDR1 and CDR2 from the germline V gene are MGHRA and YSYEKL. The CDR3, as DNA: TGCGCCAGCAGCCAAGTCGGTCTAGCGGGAAGGTACAATGAGCAGTTCTTC. This sequence encodes CASSQVGLAGRYNEQFF.

This sequence joins TRBV7-9 and TRBJ2-1; D not resolved. The CDR3 runs 17 residues. V was trimmed by 4 bases and J by 0 bases, leaving 16 bases between them. CDR1 is SEHNR, CDR2 FQNEAQ, per germline (reference sequence). This CDR3 is CASSSSKSKSSYNEQFF. The CDR3, as DNA: TGTGCCAGCAGCTCGAGCAAAAGCAAGAGCTCCTACAATGAGCAGTTCTTC. Based on the CDR3 plus reference TRBV7-9 and TRBJ2-1, the full variable domain is DTGVSQNPRHKITKRGQNVTFRCDPISEHNRLYWYRQTLGQGPEFLTYFQNEAQLEKSRLLSDRFSAERPKGSFSTLEIQRTEQGDSAMYLCASSSSKSKSSYNEQFFGPGTRLTVL.

The chain carries TRBV7-3 and TRBJ2-2, with D uncertain. Germline lookup yields CDR1 SGHTA and CDR2 FQGTGA. V lost 4 bases and J 1 base, leaving 13 bases between the germline ends. The CDR3 has 16 residues. The CDR3 bases are TGTGCCAGCAGCTCACTACCTACATTGAACACCGGGGAGCTGTTTTTT. Residues: CASSSLPTLNTGELFF.

This clone was seen a few times. V is TRBV7-9 and J is TRBJ2-1, with D perhaps matching TRBD2 (6 bases). V lost 5 bases and J lost 8, with 10 bases in between. The CDR3 contains 12 residues. Germline values: CDR1 SEHNR, CDR2 FQNEAQ (reference sequence). CDR3 bases: TGTGCCAGCAGCCGGCGGGAAGATGAGCAGTTCTTC. Translated: CASSRREDEQFF.

The rearrangement uses TRBV7-9 and TRBJ2-1; TRBD2 is a possible D gene (6 bases). Trimming left V 5 bases short and J 3 bases short, with 20 bases between. From germline, CDR1 is SEHNR and CDR2 FQNEAQ (reference sequence). The CDR3 is 17 residues long. CDR3 protein: CASSPGRDSPLYNEQFF. For the CDR3, the DNA is TGTGCCAGCAGCCCAGGAAGGGACTCTCCCCTCTACAATGAGCAGTTCTTC. The full variable domain, with the rest looked up from reference TRBV7-9 and TRBJ2-1, is DTGVSQNPRHKITKRGQNVTFRCDPISEHNRLYWYRQTLGQGPEFLTYFQNEAQLEKSRLLSDRFSAERPKGSFSTLEIQRTEQGDSAMYLCASSPGRDSPLYNEQFFGPGTRLTVL.

This clone has a handful of counts. The V call is TRBV11-3, the J call TRBJ2-1, with D perhaps matching TRBD2 (5 bases). The germline V and J ends were trimmed by 3 bases and 4 bases, with 16 bases remaining between them. Germline CDR1 and CDR2: SGHNT and YENEEA. The CDR3 is 16 amino acids. CDR3 sequence (DNA): TGTGCCAGCAGCTTCGGCGGGCCCAGCGGATACAATGAGCAGTTCTTC. This sequence encodes CASSFGGPSGYNEQFF.

The chain links TRBV3-1 (or the pseudogene TRBV3-2) to TRBJ1-1; D not certain. The CDR3 is made up of 14 amino acids. V lost 1 base, J lost 4 bases, and 10 bases lay in between. Germline CDR1 and CDR2: LGHDT and YNNKEL (reference sequence). CDR3 nucleotide sequence: TGTGCCAGCAGCCAAGGTGCGGGGAGCACTGAAGCTTTCTTT. Translated: CASSQGAGSTEAFF.

This clone was detected a few times. This sequence joins TRBV7-6 and TRBJ2-3, with D possibly being TRBD1 (6 bases). This CDR3 is 18 amino acids long. The V gene's germline CDR1 is SGHVS and CDR2 FNYEAQ. Trimming removed 2 bases from V and 0 bases from J, with 18 bases in between. As DNA, the CDR3 is TGTGCCAGCAGCTTATATTCCCCACAGGGTATCAGCACAGATACGCAGTATTTT. Translation: CASSLYSPQGISTDTQYF.

This chain links TRBV13 with TRBJ2-4; D is possibly TRBD2 (5 bases). CDR3 length equals 16 residues. V lost 0 bases and J 10 bases, leaving 19 bases between the germline ends. Looked up from germline, CDR1 is PRHDT and CDR2 is FYEKMQ (reference sequence). This CDR3 is CASSLGASRGGKIQYF. In DNA, the CDR3 is TGTGCCAGCAGCTTAGGGGCGAGCCGAGGAGGCAAAATTCAGTACTTC.